This T cell receptor beta chain was obtained from a study of blood T cell repertoires in COVID-19. About the study: Sample material is recorded as cDNA or gDNA derived from T cells, B-cell-depleted T cells, or PBMCs.

Enrolment of Seattle patients took place during active infection, and they were followed longitudinally. Authors' analysis steps: Cell counts per sample came from amplifying reference gene primers. The assay was immunoSEQ multiplex PCR, and TCRdb's table has in-frame clones only and misses some. The D gene and trimming were derived from the DNA, and the V and J assignments and clone size from that table. The table shows about 420,000 clones, with roughly 89% occurring only once. The CDR3 length is 18 residues. The germline gives CDR1 MGHRA, CDR2 YSYEKL. With V trimmed by 0 bases and J by 6 bases, 16 bases remained unmatched.

The V call is TRBV4-1, the J call TRBJ2-7, with 8 bases that match TRBD2. Material: peripheral blood. The receptor's source is a man aged 18 to 29 with COVID-19, enrolled during active disease. DNA for the CDR3: TGCGCCAGCAGCCAAGATATCGGTAGCGGGGTTTTCTTCTTCGAGCAGTACTTC. This gives the protein CASSQDIGSGVFFFEQYF.